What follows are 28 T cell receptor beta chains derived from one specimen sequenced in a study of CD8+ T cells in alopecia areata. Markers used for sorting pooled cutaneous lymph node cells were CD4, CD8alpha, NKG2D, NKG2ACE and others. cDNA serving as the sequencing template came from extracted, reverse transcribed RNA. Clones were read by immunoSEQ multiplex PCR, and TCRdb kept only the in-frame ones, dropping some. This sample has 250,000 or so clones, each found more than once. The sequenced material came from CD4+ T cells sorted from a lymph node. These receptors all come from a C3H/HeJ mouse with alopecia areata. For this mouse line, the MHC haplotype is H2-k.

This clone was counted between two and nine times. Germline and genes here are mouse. The CDR3 is CTCSADPGQPNTEVFF. The sequenced part of the CDR3 DNA is TGCACCTGCAGTGCAGACCCGGGACAGCCAAACACA. The chain couples TRBV1 to TRBJ1-1; TRBD1 matches at 7 bases. Sequencing ends 4 residues short of the CDR3 end; the germline J gene provides the rest. CDR3 size: 16 residues. The junction had 4 bases not matched to a gene; V was cut back by 0 bases and J by 0 bases. CDR1 is NSQYPW and CDR2 is LRSPGD in the germline V gene (reference sequence).

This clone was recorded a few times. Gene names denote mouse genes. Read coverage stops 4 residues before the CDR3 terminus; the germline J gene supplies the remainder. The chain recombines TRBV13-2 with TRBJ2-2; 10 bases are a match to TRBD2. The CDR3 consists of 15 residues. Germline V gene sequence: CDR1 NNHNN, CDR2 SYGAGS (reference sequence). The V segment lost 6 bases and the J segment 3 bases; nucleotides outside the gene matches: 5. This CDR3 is CASDRLGGDTGQLYF. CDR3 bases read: TGTGCCAGCGACCGACTGGGGGGCGACACCGGG.

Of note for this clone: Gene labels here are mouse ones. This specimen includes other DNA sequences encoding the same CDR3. CDR3 bases read: TGTGCCAGCGGTGATGTGGGACAGTCAAACTCC. This gives the protein CASGDVGQSNS. The entire CDR3 reads CASGDVGQSNSDYTF. The chain combines TRBV13-2 with TRBJ1-2, with 7 bases aligning to TRBD1. The observed sequence ends 4 residues before the CDR3 terminus, with the missing tail filled in from the germline J gene. V was clipped by 0 bases and J by 0 bases; unmatched bases: 2. The CDR3 spans 15 residues. The germline V gene encodes CDR1 NNHNN and CDR2 SYGAGS (reference sequence).

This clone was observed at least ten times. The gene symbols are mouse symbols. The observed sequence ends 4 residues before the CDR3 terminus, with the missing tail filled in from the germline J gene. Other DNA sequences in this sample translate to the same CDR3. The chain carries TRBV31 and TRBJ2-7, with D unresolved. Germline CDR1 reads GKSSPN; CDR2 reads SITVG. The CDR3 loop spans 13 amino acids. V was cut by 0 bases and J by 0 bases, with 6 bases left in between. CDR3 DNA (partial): TGTGCCTGGAGTCTGGGGAGCTCCTAT. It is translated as CAWSLGSSY. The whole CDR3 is CAWSLGSSYEQYF.

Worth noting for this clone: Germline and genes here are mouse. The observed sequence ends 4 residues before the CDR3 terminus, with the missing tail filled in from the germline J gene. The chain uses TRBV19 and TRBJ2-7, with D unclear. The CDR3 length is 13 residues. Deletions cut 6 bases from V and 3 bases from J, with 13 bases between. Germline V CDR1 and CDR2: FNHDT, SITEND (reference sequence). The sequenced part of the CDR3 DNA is TGTGCCAGCAACCCGACAAGCCTCTAT. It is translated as CASNPTSLY. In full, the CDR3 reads CASNPTSLYEQYF. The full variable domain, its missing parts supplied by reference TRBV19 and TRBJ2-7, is GGIITQTPKFLIGQEGQKLTLKCQQNFNHDTMYWYRQDSGKGLRLIYYSITENDLQKGDLSEGYDASREKKSSFSLTVTSAQKNEMAVFLCASNPTSLYEQYFGPGTRLTVL.

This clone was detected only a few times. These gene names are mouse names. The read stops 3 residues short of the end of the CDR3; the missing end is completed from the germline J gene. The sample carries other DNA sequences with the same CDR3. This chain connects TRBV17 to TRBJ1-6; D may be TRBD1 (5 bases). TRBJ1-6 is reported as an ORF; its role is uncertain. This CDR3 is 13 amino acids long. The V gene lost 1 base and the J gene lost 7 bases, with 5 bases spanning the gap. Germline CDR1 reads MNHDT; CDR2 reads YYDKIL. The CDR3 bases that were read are TGTGCTAGCAGTAGAGGACAGAATTCGCCC. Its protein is CASSRGQNSP. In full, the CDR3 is CASSRGQNSPLYF.

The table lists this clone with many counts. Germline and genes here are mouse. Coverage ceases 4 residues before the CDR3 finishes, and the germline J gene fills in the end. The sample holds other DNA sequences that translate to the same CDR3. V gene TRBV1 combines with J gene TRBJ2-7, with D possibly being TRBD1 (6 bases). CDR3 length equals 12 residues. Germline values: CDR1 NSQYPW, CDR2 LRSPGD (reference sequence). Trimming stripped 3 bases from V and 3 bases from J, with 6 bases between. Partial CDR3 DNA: TGCACCTGCAGTGCGGACAGCTAT. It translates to CTCSADSY. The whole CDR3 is CTCSADSYEQYF.

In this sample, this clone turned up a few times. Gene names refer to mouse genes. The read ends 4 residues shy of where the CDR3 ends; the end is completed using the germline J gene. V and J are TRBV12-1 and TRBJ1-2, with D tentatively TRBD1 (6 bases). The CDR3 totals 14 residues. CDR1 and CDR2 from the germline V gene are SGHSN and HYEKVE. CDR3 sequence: CASSLSGGALDYTF. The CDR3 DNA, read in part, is TGTGCCAGCTCTCTCTCTGGGGGGGCGCTC.

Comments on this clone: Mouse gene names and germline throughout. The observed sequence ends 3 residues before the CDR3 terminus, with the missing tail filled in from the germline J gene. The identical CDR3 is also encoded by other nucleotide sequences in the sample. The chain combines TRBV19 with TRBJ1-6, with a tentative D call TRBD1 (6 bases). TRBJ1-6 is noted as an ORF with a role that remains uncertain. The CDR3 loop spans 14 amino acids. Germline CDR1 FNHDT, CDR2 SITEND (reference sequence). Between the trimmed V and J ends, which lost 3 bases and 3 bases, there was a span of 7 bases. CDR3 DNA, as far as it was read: TGTGCCAGCAGTAGGACAGACTATAATTCGCCC. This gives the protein CASSRTDYNSP. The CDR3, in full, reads CASSRTDYNSPLYF.

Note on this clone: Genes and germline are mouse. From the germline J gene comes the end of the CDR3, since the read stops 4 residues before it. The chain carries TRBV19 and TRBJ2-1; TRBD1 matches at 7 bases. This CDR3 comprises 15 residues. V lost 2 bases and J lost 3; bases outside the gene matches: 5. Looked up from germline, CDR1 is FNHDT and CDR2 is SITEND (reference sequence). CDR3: CASSIPGQIYAEQFF. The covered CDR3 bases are TGTGCCAGCAGTATCCCGGGACAGATCTATGCT.

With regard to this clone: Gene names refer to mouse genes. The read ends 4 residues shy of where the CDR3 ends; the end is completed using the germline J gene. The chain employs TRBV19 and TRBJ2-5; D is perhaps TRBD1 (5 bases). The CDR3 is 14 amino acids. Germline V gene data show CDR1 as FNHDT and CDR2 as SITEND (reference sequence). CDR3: CASSPDQGMDTQYF. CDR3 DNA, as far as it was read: TGTGCCAGCAGCCCCGACCAGGGTATGGAC.

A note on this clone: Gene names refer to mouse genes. The DNA read from the CDR3 is TGTGCCAGCAAGATCCCGACTGGGAGTGCAGAA. Its protein product is CASKIPTGSAE. The full CDR3 reads CASKIPTGSAETLYF. V is TRBV19 and J is TRBJ2-3; TRBD2 aligns across 7 bases. The sequenced fragment ends 4 residues before the CDR3 boundary, so the rest is inferred from the germline J gene. Germline CDR1 and CDR2: FNHDT and SITEND (reference sequence). The V segment lost 6 bases and the J segment 0 bases; nucleotides outside the gene matches: 7. The CDR3 loop spans 15 amino acids. The complete variable domain, with remaining parts taken from reference TRBV19 and TRBJ2-3, reads GGIITQTPKFLIGQEGQKLTLKCQQNFNHDTMYWYRQDSGKGLRLIYYSITENDLQKGDLSEGYDASREKKSSFSLTVTSAQKNEMAVFLCASKIPTGSAETLYFGSGTRLTVL.

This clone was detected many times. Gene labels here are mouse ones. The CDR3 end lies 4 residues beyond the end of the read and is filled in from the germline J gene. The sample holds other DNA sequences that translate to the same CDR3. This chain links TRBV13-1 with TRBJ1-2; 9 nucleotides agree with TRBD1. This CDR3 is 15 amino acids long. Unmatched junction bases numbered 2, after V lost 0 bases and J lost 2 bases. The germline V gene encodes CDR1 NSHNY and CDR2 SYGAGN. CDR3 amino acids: CASSDAGQGNSDYTF. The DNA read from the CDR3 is TGTGCCAGCAGTGATGCCGGACAGGGGAACTCC.

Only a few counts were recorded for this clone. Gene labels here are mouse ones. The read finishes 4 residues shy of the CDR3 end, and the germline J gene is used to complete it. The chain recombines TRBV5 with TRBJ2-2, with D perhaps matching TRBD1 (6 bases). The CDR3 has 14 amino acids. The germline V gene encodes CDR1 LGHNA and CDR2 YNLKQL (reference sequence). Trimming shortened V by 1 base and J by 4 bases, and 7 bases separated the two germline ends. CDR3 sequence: CASSQAGATGQLYF. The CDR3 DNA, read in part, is TGTGCCAGCAGCCAAGCAGGGGCCACCGGG.

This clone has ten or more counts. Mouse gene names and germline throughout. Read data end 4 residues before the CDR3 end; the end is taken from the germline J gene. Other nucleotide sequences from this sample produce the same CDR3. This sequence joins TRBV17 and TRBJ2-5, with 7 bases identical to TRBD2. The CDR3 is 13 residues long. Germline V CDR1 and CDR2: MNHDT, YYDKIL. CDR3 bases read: TGTGCTAGCAGTAGACTGGGGGAAGAC. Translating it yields CASSRLGED. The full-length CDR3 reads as CASSRLGEDTQYF.

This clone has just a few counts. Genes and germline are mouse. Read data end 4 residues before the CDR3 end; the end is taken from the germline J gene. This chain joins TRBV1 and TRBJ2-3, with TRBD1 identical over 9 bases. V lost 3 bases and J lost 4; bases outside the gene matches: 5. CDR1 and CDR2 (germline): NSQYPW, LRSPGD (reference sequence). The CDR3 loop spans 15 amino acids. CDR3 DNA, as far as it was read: TGCACCTGCAGTGCGGCCGGGACAGGGACAGAA. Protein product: CTCSAAGTGTE. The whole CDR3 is CTCSAAGTGTETLYF.

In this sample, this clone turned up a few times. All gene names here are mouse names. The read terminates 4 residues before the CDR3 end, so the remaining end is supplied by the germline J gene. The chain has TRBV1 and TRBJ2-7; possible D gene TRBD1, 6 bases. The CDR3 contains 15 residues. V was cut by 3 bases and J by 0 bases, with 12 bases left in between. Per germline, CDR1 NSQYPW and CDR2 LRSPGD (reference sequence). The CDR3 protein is CTCSAPGHISYEQYF. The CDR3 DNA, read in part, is TGCACCTGCAGTGCGCCGGGACACATCTCCTAT.

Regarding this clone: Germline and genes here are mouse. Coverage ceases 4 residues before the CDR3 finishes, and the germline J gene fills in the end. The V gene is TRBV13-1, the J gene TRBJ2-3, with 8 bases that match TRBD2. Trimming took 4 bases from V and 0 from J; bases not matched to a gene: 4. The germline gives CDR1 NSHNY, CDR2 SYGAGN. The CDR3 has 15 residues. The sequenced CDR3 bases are TGTGCCAGCAGTTGGGGGGGGATTAGTGCAGAA. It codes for CASSWGGISAE. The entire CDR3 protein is CASSWGGISAETLYF.

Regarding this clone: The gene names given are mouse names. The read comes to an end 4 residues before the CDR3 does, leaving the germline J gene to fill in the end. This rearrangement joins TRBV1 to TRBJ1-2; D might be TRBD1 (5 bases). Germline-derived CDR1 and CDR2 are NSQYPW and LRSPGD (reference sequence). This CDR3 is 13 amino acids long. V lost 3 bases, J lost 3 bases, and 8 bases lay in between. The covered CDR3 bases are TGCACCTGCAGTGCCTCAGGGCACTCC. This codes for CTCSASGHS. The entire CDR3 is CTCSASGHSDYTF.

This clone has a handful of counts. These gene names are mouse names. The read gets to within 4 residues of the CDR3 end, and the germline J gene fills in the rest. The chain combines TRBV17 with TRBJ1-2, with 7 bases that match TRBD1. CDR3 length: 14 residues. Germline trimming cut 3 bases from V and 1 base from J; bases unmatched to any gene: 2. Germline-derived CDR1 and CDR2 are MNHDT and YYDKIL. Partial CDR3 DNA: TGTGCTAGCAGTAGCCAGGGGGGAAACTCC. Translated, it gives CASSSQGGNS. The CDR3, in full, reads CASSSQGGNSDYTF.

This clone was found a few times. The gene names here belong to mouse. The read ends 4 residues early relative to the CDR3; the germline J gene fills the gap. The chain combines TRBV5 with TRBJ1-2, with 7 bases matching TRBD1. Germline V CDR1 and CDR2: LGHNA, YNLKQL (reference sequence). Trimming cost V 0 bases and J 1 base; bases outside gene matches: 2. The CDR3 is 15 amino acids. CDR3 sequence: CASSQDGDRNSDYTF. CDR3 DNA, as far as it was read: TGTGCCAGCAGCCAAGACGGGGACAGAAACTCC.

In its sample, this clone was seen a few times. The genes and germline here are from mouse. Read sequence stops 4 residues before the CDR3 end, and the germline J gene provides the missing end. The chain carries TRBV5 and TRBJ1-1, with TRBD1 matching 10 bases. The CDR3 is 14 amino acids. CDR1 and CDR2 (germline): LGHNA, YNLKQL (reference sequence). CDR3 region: CASSQGQGAREVFF. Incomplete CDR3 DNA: TGTGCCAGCAGCCAAGGACAGGGGGCGCGA.

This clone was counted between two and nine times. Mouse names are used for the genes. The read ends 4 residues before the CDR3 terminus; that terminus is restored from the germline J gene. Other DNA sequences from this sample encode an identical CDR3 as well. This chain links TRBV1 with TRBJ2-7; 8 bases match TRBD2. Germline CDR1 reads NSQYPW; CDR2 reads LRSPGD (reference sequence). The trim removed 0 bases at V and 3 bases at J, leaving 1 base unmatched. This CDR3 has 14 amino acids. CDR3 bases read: TGCACCTGCAGTGCAGACTGGGGGGTCTAT. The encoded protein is CTCSADWGVY. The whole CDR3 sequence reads CTCSADWGVYEQYF.

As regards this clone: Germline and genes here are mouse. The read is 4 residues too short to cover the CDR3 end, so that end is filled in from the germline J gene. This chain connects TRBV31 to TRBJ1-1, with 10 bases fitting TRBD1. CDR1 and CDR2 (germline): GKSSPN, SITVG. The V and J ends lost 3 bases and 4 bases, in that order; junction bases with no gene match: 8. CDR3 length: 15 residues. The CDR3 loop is CAWSRGTGDGTEVFF. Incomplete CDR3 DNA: TGTGCCTGGAGCCGTGGGACAGGGGATGGCACA.

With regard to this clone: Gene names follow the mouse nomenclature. The CDR3 bases that were read are TGTGCCAGCAGCCAAGGGACAGGGGAA. Residues: CASSQGTGE. The whole CDR3 is CASSQGTGEEVFF. The V call is TRBV5, the J call TRBJ1-1, with TRBD1 identical over 9 bases. The read terminates 4 residues ahead of where the CDR3 ends, so the germline J gene completes it. Germline CDR1 is LGHNA and CDR2 is YNLKQL (reference sequence). The CDR3 runs 13 residues.

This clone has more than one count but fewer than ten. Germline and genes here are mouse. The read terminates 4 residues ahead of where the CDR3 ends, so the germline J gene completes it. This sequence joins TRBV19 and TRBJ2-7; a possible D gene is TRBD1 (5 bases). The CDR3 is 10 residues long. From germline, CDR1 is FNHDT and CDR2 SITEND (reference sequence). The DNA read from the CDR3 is TGTGCCAGCAAGGGGTAT. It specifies CASKGY. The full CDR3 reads CASKGYEQYF.

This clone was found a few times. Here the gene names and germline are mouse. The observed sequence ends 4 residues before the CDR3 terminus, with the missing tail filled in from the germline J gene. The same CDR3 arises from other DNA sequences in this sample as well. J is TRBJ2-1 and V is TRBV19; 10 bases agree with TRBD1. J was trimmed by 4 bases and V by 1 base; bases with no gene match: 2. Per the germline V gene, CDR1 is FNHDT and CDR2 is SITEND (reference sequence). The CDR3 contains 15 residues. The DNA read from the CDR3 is TGTGCCAGCAGTATACCGGGACAGGGGTATGCT. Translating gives CASSIPGQGYA. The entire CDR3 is CASSIPGQGYAEQFF.

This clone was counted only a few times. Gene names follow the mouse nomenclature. The CDR3 spells CASSLGQGGSDYTF. Partial CDR3 DNA: TGTGCAAGCAGCTTAGGACAGGGGGGCTCC. This chain links TRBV16 with TRBJ1-2; the match to TRBD1 covers 9 bases. The read ends 4 residues shy of where the CDR3 ends; the end is completed using the germline J gene. The CDR3 sequence is 14 residues long. The V gene end was trimmed by 1 base and the J gene end by 4 bases; junction bases not matched to a gene: 1. From germline, CDR1 is SGHSA and CDR2 FRNQAP.